This T cell receptor (beta chain) was captured by sequencing in a study of blood T cell repertoires in COVID-19. The wider study: T cells, B-cell-depleted T cells, or PBMCs supplied cDNA or gDNA.

Produced via immunoSEQ multiplex PCR; TCRdb's table is partial and in-frame only. The data hold about 250,000 clones, with roughly 89% observed a single time. The V gene lost 0 bases and the J gene lost 12 bases, with 15 bases spanning the gap. Germline CDR1 is GTSNPN and CDR2 is SVGIG (reference sequence). This CDR3 has 13 amino acids. This clone was counted a few times. The source material was peripheral blood. The clonotype originates from a woman in her thirties or forties who had recovered from COVID-19. V and J are TRBV30 and TRBJ1-5; D possibly corresponds to TRBD1 (6 bases). The CDR3 DNA follows: TGTGCCTGGAGTGTACAGGGAACCCATCTCCAGCATTTT. It encodes CAWSVQGTHLQHF.